This is a list of T cell receptor beta chains from one sample in a study of vaccination effects on CD4 cells after COVID-19. Antigens for these TCRs are unknown. Sequencing was performed with immunoSEQ multiplex PCR; in TCRdb, only in-frame clones are kept and a portion is missing. The profile shows around 24,000 clones, over 70% of them singletons. The material sequenced was CD4+ T cells from PBMCs cultured with HCoV-NL63 spike peptides, taken after COVID-19 vaccination. These receptors all stem from a human donor who received a COVID-19 vaccine. CDR3s include the opening cysteine and the closing phenylalanine or tryptophan. A D gene is named only where the DNA matches it firmly. A row's size may be missing; if present it is once, few, many or a size class.

clone_size,v_call,j_call,d_call,cdr3_aa,cdr3_nt
NA,TRBV6-5,TRBJ1-2,NA,CASSRDNSNYGYTF,TGTGCCAGCAGCCGGGACAACTCTAACTATGGCTACACCTTC
NA,TRBV11-3,TRBJ2-2,TRBD1,CASTQGAGGELFF,TGTGCCAGCACCCAGGGGGCGGGCGGGGAGCTGTTTTTT
NA,TRBV3-1/TRBV3-2,TRBJ2-5,TRBD2,CASSHGLAQETQYF,TGTGCCAGCAGCCACGGACTAGCGCAAGAGACCCAGTACTTC
NA,TRBV27,TRBJ1-1,NA,CASKTLPARGDTEAFF,TGTGCCAGCAAGACCCTCCCGGCGAGGGGGGACACTGAAGCTTTCTTT
NA,TRBV2,TRBJ2-3,NA,CASDKGLGTDTQYF,TGTGCCAGCGATAAAGGCCTTGGCACAGATACGCAGTATTTT
few,TRBV11-3,TRBJ2-3,TRBD2,CASAPGLGRDTQYF,TGTGCCAGCGCACCGGGACTAGGAAGGGATACGCAGTATTTT
NA,TRBV6-5,TRBJ1-1,NA,CASSGRFTGGTEAFF,TGTGCCAGCAGCGGACGCTTCACGGGAGGGACTGAAGCTTTCTTT
once,TRBV6-5,TRBJ1-4,NA,CASRDPRPNEKLFF,TGTGCCAGCAGAGACCCCCGACCTAATGAAAAACTGTTTTTT
NA,TRBV19,TRBJ1-5,NA,CASSINQLLYSNQPQHF,TGTGCCAGTAGTATTAACCAGCTTCTATATAGCAATCAGCCCCAGCATTTT
NA,TRBV19,TRBJ2-4,TRBD2,CASAGLAQNIQYF,TGTGCCAGTGCCGGACTAGCTCAGAACATTCAGTACTTC
NA,TRBV19,TRBJ2-1,NA,CASSGRGYNEQFF,TGTGCCAGTAGCGGGAGAGGGTACAATGAGCAGTTCTTC
NA,TRBV4-3,TRBJ2-1,TRBD2,CASSQSLAGGGNEQFF,TGCGCCAGCAGCCAGTCACTAGCGGGGGGTGGTAATGAGCAGTTCTTC
NA,TRBV5-5,TRBJ2-7,NA,CASSLSPFYYEQYF,TGTGCCAGCAGCTTGTCCCCCTTCTACTACGAGCAGTACTTC
few,TRBV3-1/TRBV3-2,TRBJ1-6,NA,CASTSRGSYNSPLHF,TGTGCCAGCACCTCTAGAGGCTCCTATAATTCACCCCTCCACTTT
NA,TRBV5-1,TRBJ2-7,NA,CASRPGGLSSYEQYF,TGCGCCAGCCGACCCGGAGGGTTAAGCTCCTACGAGCAGTACTTC
NA,TRBV6-4,TRBJ2-1,NA,CASSDGQGADEQFF,TGTGCCAGCAGTGACGGCCAGGGTGCAGATGAGCAGTTCTTC
once,TRBV4-2,TRBJ1-5,NA,CASSQEGHTNQPQHF,TGTGCCAGCAGCCAAGAGGGTCACACTAATCAGCCCCAGCATTTT
NA,TRBV5-1,TRBJ1-1,TRBD1,CASSLATGGRNTEAFF,TGCGCCAGCAGCTTGGCGACAGGGGGCAGAAACACTGAAGCTTTCTTT
NA,TRBV30,TRBJ1-2,TRBD1,CAWTRDSFYGYTF,TGTGCCTGGACCCGGGACAGCTTCTATGGCTACACCTTC
once,TRBV7-2,TRBJ1-4,NA,CASSLGQNEKLFF,TGTGCCAGCAGCTTAGGCCAGAATGAAAAACTGTTTTTT
few,TRBV5-1,TRBJ2-3,NA,CASSWGGGGIDTQYF,TGCGCCAGCAGCTGGGGGGGCGGAGGTATAGATACGCAGTATTTT
NA,TRBV18,TRBJ2-7,NA,CASSPPMGGGQYF,TGTGCCAGCTCACCACCCATGGGAGGAGGGCAGTACTTC
NA,TRBV9,TRBJ2-3,NA,CASSVGGLSTDTQYF,TGTGCCAGCAGCGTAGGCGGCCTGAGCACAGATACGCAGTATTTT
NA,TRBV10-3,TRBJ1-5,NA,CAISEPRGSTNQPQHF,TGTGCCATCAGTGAGCCCCGGGGGAGTACCAATCAGCCCCAGCATTTT
NA,TRBV15,TRBJ1-1,NA,CATSRDRGGTEAFF,TGTGCCACCAGCAGAGACAGGGGAGGTACTGAAGCTTTCTTT
NA,TRBV5-4,TRBJ2-6,NA,CASSPSHVSGANVLTF,TGTGCCAGCAGCCCGAGTCACGTCTCTGGGGCCAACGTCCTGACTTTC
NA,TRBV6-2/TRBV6-3,TRBJ1-1,NA,CASSYSRQGNTEAFF,TGTGCCAGCAGTTACTCGAGGCAGGGAAACACTGAAGCTTTCTTT
NA,TRBV19,TRBJ2-1,TRBD2,CASNTGGRGEQFF,TGTGCCAGTAATACGGGAGGGAGGGGTGAGCAGTTCTTC
once,TRBV4-1,TRBJ1-3,NA,CASSQEGRPGGNTIYF,TGCGCCAGCAGCCAAGAAGGGCGGCCGGGAGGAAACACCATATATTTT
NA,TRBV10-3,TRBJ2-2,TRBD1,CAIRPGQGATQGELFF,TGTGCCATCAGACCTGGACAGGGGGCGACCCAGGGGGAGCTGTTTTTT
NA,TRBV18,TRBJ2-7,TRBD1,CASSPTPGTGSSYEQYF,TGTGCCAGCTCACCTACACCCGGGACAGGGAGCTCCTACGAGCAGTACTTC
few,TRBV5-1,TRBJ1-3,NA,CASSPVGGGNTIYF,TGCGCCAGCAGCCCGGTGGGGGGTGGAAACACCATATATTTT
NA,TRBV24-1,TRBJ2-3,TRBD1,CATSDRGQGGPDTQYF,TGTGCCACCAGTGACCGGGGACAGGGGGGCCCAGATACGCAGTATTTT